The sequence of this T cell receptor beta chain was determined in a study of T cell responses to AZD1222 COVID-19 vaccine. The study's findings and limits: Baseline serology detected seropositivity in only six AZD1222 recipients. A mostly white British donor set with more females was recruited, and clonal diversity was possibly underestimated. Sampling that yielded the repertoires occurred only after the peak T cell response. When two AZD1222 doses had been given, Spike-specific TCR breadth and depth rose.

V was pared by 6 bases and J by 1 base, with 12 bases between. The CDR3 totals 14 residues. Germline CDR1 is LNHDA and CDR2 is SQIVND (reference sequence). Sequenced by immunoSEQ multiplex PCR; TCRdb stores in-frame clones only, minus some. The table has some 83,000 clones, about 82% seen once. In regard to this clone: Its antigen is still unknown.

The input for sequencing was peripheral blood, taken on day 0 of AZD1222 vaccination. The chain combines TRBV19 with TRBJ1-1; no reliable D call. The sequence was obtained from an adult in good health. The CDR3 DNA reads TGTGCCAGTAGCAAACCGAGGACGAACACTGAAGCTTTCTTT. It specifies CASSKPRTNTEAFF.